This T cell receptor beta chain was sequenced in a study of T-cell reconstitution after alpha-beta-depleted transplantation in children. Looked up from germline, CDR1 is SQVTM and CDR2 is ANQGSEA. The CDR3 consists of 14 residues. Trimming left V 6 bases short and J 4 bases short, with 18 bases between. This clonotype came up many times. Unique molecular identifiers tagged the TCRbeta library. A single record per CDR3 protein comes from TCRdb applying MiXCR to the PCR reads. The sample records 200,000 to 250,000 distinct CDR3 sequences, about a tenth being singletons. The chain joins TRBV29-1 to TRBJ1-1, with D possibly matching TRBD1 (5 bases). The receptor's source is a human donor who donated a stem cell graft to a child with acute lymphoblastic leukemia. This specimen consisted of PBMCs from the stem cell graft donor, obtained from the stem cell graft. The CDR3 here is CSVDGQGAGTEAFF. CDR3 coding DNA: TGCAGCGTGGACGGCCAGGGCGCTGGCACTGAAGCTTTCTTT.